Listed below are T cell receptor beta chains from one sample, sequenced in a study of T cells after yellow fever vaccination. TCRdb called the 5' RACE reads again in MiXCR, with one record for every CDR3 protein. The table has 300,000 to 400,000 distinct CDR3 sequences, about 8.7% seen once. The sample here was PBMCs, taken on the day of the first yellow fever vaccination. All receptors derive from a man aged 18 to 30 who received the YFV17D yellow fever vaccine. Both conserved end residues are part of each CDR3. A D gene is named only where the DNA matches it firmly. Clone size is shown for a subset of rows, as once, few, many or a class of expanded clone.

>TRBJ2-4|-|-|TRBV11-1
CASSSGETINIQYF
TGTGCCAGCAGTTCGGGGGAGACGATAAACATTCAGTACTTC
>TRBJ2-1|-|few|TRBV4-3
CASSQVGLAVNEQFF
TGCGCCAGCAGCCAAGTAGGGCTAGCCGTGAATGAGCAGTTCTTC
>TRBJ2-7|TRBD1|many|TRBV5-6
CASDRDRGLREQYF
TGTGCCAGTGATCGGGACAGGGGTTTGCGCGAGCAGTACTTC
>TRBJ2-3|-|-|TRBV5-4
CASSLGWSSTDTQYF
TGTGCCAGCAGCTTGGGGTGGTCTAGCACAGATACGCAGTATTTT
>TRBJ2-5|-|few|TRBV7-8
CASSLGFIDGEEQETQYF
TGTGCCAGCAGCTTAGGTTTTATTGACGGGGAGGAGCAAGAGACCCAGTACTTC
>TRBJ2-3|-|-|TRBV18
CASSPKYVLGTDTQYF
TGTGCCAGCTCACCAAAGTATGTCCTAGGGACAGATACGCAGTATTTT
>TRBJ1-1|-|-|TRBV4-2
CASSQDRRGGTEAFF
TGTGCCAGCAGCCAAGATAGGAGGGGAGGCACTGAAGCTTTCTTT
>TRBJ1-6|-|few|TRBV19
CASSAALSPLHF
TGTGCCAGTAGTGCCGCATTATCACCCCTCCACTTT
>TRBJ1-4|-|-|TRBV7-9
CASSPTIGGEKLFF
TGTGCCAGCAGCCCAACGATTGGTGGGGAAAAACTGTTTTTT
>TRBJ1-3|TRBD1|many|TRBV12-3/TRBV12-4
CASSDRVINTIYF
TGTGCCAGCAGCGACAGGGTGATAAACACCATATATTTT
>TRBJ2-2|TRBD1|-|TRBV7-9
CASSETGTGTGELFF
TGTGCCAGCAGCGAGACCGGGACAGGGACCGGGGAGCTGTTTTTT
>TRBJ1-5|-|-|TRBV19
CASRTPTDQPQHF
TGTGCCAGCCGTACCCCCACAGATCAGCCCCAGCATTTT
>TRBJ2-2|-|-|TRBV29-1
CSVPGTGELFF
TGCAGCGTTCCAGGGACCGGGGAGCTGTTTTTT
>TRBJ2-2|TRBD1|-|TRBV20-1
CSARDGDRGRRASGELFF
TGCAGTGCTAGAGATGGGGACAGGGGGCGCCGAGCCTCCGGGGAGCTGTTTTTT
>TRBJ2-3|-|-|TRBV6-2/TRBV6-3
CASSYAREPDTQYF
TGTGCCAGCAGTTACGCCAGGGAGCCTGATACGCAGTATTTT
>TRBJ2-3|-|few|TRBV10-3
CAIGGRLTSGSTDTQYF
TGTGCCATCGGGGGACGACTGACCAGCGGCAGCACAGATACGCAGTATTTT
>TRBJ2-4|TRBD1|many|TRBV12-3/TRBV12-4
CASSGTVGARNIQYF
TGTGCCAGCAGCGGGACAGTCGGCGCAAGAAACATTCAGTACTTC
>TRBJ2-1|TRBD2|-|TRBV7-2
CASSLASPSGGREQFF
TGTGCCAGCAGCTTAGCGTCCCCTAGCGGGGGGCGTGAGCAGTTCTTC
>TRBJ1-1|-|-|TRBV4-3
CASSLNYGGMNTEAFF
TGCGCCAGCAGCCTCAACTACGGGGGCATGAACACTGAAGCTTTCTTT
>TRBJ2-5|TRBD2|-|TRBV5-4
CASSPTAGLEGETQYF
TGTGCCAGCAGCCCCACGGCGGGACTAGAGGGGGAGACCCAGTACTTC